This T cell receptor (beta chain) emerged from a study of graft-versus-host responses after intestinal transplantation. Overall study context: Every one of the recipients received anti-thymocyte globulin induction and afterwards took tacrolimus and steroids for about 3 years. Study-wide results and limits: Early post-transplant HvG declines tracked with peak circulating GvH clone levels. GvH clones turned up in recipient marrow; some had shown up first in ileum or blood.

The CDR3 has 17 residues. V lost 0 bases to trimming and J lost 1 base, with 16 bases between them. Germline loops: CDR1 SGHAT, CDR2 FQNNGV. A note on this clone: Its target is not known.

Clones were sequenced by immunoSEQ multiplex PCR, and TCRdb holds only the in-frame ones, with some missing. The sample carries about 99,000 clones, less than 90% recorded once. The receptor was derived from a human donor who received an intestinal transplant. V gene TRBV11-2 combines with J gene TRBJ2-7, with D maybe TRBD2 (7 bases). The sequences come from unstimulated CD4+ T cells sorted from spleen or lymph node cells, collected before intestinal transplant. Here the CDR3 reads CASSLDWGGLRSYEQYF. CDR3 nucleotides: TGTGCCAGCAGCTTAGATTGGGGGGGGCTACGTTCCTACGAGCAGTACTTC.